The 13 T cell receptor beta chains below come from one sample, sequenced in a study of shared clonotypes between healthy human individuals. Profiled with immunoSEQ multiplex PCR; TCRdb holds only in-frame clones, not every one. The repertoire holds nearly 1,000,000 clones, with over 75% as singletons. The sample consisted of memory CD4+ T cells sorted from blood. The subset denotes: CD45RA-negative fraction. These receptors all come from a man between 18 and 35 years old in good health.

The chain joins TRBV7-9 to TRBJ1-5; D is ambiguous. The ends were cut back, 7 bases at V and 5 bases at J, with 12 bases in the middle. Germline V gene sequence: CDR1 SEHNR, CDR2 FQNEAQ (reference sequence). The CDR3 runs 13 residues. CDR3 sequence: CASTKYRDQPQHF. The DNA for the CDR3 is TGTGCCAGCACAAAATATCGGGATCAGCCCCAGCATTTT.

This clone was counted at least ten times. One junction end disagrees with the germline gene, perhaps due to a read error. V gene TRBV7-7 combines with J gene TRBJ2-5, with 9 bases aligning to TRBD2. The CDR3 is 16 residues long. Germline V gene data show CDR1 as SSHAT and CDR2 as FNYEAQ (reference sequence). The CDR3: CASSLGSGGYQETQYF. CDR3 bases: TGTGCTAGCAGCTTAGGTAGCGGGGGTTACCAAGAGACCCAGTACTTC.

This clone was observed once. The CDR3 here is CSFSTGAITDTQYF. CDR3 sequence (DNA): TGCAGTTTTTCCACCGGGGCAATCACAGATACGCAGTATTTT. V and J are TRBV29-1 and TRBJ2-3; TRBD1 or TRBD2 may be the D gene (5 bases each). In germline, CDR1 is SQVTM, CDR2 ANQGSEA. The CDR3 has 14 residues.

This clone appeared a few times. V gene TRBV15 combines with J gene TRBJ1-2, with D unclear. This CDR3 region has 11 residues. V dropped 4 bases and J dropped 8 bases, with 8 bases sitting between them. Germline-derived CDR1 and CDR2 are LNHNV and YYDKDF (reference sequence). The CDR3 spells CATSIGWGYTF. The DNA for the CDR3 is TGTGCCACCAGCATCGGTTGGGGCTACACCTTC.

CDR3 DNA sequence: TGTGCCAGCAGCTTGGCCCGGAACTATGGCTACACCTTC. Translation: CASSLARNYGYTF. The genes are TRBV5-8 and TRBJ1-2, with unresolved D. CDR1 and CDR2 (germline): SGHTS, YDEGEE. V was trimmed by 0 bases and J by 2 bases, leaving 5 bases between them. CDR3 size: 13 residues. The variable domain in full, completed from reference TRBV5-8 and TRBJ1-2, reads EAGVTQSPTHLIKTRGQQATLRCSPISGHTSVYWYQQALGLGLQFLLWYDEGEERNRGNFPPRFSGRQFPNYSSELNVNALELEDSALYLCASSLARNYGYTFGSGTRLTVV.

The chain joins TRBV10-2 to TRBJ2-1, with a tentative D call TRBD2 (6 bases). Trimming took 2 bases from V and 1 from J, leaving 18 bases between them. CDR1 WSHSY and CDR2 SAAADI come from the germline V gene. The CDR3 totals 18 residues. The CDR3 DNA sequence: TGCGCCAGCAGTGAGGGTAGCGGATCAAGAAAGTCCTACAATGAGCAGTTCTTC. It is translated as CASSEGSGSRKSYNEQFF.

The gene calls are TRBV19 and TRBJ2-7; 7 bases fit TRBD2. The J segment lost 2 bases and the V segment lost 4 bases, leaving 5 bases of the junction unmatched. The germline V gene has CDR1 LNHDA and CDR2 SQIVND (reference sequence). The CDR3 is made up of 14 amino acids. DNA for the CDR3: TGTGCCAGTAGTACCCCGGGGGGAACCTACGAGCAGTACTTC. It codes for CASSTPGGTYEQYF.

This clone was detected once. V is TRBV7-9 and J is TRBJ1-6, with 8 nucleotides matching TRBD1. CDR3 length: 14 residues. In germline, CDR1 is SEHNR, CDR2 FQNEAQ (reference sequence). V dropped 6 bases and J dropped 9; count of bases not matched to a gene: 7. CDR3 protein: CASRPTGDVSPLHF. The CDR3 DNA follows: TGTGCCAGCAGACCGACAGGGGATGTTTCACCCCTCCACTTT.

V usage is TRBV12-5 and J usage is TRBJ2-3; the D is unclear. V was trimmed by 1 base and J by 4 bases, leaving 9 bases between them. From germline, CDR1 is LGHNT and CDR2 FRNRAP. The CDR3 runs to 14 residues. The CDR3 loop is CASGLGNGADTQYF. The CDR3 DNA follows: TGTGCTAGTGGTTTGGGAAATGGGGCAGATACGCAGTATTTT.

In its sample, this clone was seen a few times. For the CDR3, the DNA is TGTGCCAGCAGCCAAGAACAGGGACGTCGTTCACCCCTCCACTTT. Translating gives CASSQEQGRRSPLHF. The chain employs TRBV14 and TRBJ1-6, with TRBD1 as a possible D gene (6 bases). The CDR3 is made up of 15 amino acids. Germline CDR1 and CDR2: SGHDN and FVKESK. V was pared by 0 bases and J by 9 bases, with 12 bases between.

This sequence joins TRBV5-6 and TRBJ2-7, with TRBD1 identical over 7 bases. The CDR3 totals 14 residues. Trimming removed 2 bases from V and 5 bases from J; junction bases left unmatched: 7. CDR1 and CDR2 (germline): SGHDT, YYEEEE. The CDR3 is CASSLDRALDEQYF. The CDR3 DNA follows: TGTGCCAGCAGCTTAGACAGGGCCCTCGACGAGCAGTACTTC.

The chain joins TRBV11-3 to TRBJ2-4; weak D call: TRBD1 (5 bases). The CDR3 consists of 14 residues. Germline V gene sequence: CDR1 SGHNT, CDR2 YENEEA. V was shortened by 2 bases and J by 7 bases, with 12 bases between the two germline ends. The CDR3 sequence is CASSLNSGYNIQYF. DNA of the CDR3: TGTGCCAGCAGCTTAAACTCAGGGTATAACATTCAGTACTTC.

This chain joins TRBV5-8 and TRBJ2-7, with D tentatively TRBD1 (6 bases). Germline V CDR1 and CDR2: SGHTS, YDEGEE. The CDR3 totals 17 residues. The CDR3 loop reads CASSLEIKKGHSPPYIV. The CDR3 DNA reads as TGTGCCAGCAGCTTGGAGATAAAGAAGGGACACTCCCCCCCCTACATTGTC.